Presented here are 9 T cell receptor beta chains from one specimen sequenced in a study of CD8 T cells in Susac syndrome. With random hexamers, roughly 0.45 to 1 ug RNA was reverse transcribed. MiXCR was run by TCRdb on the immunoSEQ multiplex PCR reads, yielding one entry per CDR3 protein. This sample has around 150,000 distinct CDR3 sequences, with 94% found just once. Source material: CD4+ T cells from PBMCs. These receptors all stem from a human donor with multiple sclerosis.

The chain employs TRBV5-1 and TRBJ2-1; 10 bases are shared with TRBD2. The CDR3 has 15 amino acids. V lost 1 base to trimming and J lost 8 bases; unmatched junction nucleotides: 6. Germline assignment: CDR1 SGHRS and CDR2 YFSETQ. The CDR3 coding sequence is TGCGCCAGCAGCTTGACTAGCGGGGCTTACGATGAGCAGTTCTTC. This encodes CASSLTSGAYDEQFF.

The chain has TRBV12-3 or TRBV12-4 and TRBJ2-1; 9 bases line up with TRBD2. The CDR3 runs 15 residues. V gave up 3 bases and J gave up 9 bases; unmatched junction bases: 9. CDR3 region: CASSLDSGSRGEQFF. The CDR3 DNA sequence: TGTGCCAGCAGTTTGGATAGCGGGAGTCGTGGTGAGCAGTTCTTC.

The CDR3 nucleotides read TGTGCCTGGGAGGGGGGACGGTACTCTGGGGCCAACGTCCTGACTTTC. Amino acid sequence: CAWEGGRYSGANVLTF. This chain links TRBV30 with TRBJ2-6; D may match TRBD1 or TRBD2 (6 bases each). Germline-derived CDR1 and CDR2 are GTSNPN and SVGIG (reference sequence). The CDR3 extends over 16 amino acids. The ends were cut back, 5 bases at V and 0 bases at J, with 14 bases in the middle.

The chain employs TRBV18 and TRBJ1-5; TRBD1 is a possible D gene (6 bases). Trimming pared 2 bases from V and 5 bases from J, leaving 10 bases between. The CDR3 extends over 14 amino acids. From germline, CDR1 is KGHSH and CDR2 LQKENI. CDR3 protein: CASSPGPGDQPQHF. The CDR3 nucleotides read TGTGCCAGCTCACCAGGTCCAGGGGATCAGCCCCAGCATTTT.

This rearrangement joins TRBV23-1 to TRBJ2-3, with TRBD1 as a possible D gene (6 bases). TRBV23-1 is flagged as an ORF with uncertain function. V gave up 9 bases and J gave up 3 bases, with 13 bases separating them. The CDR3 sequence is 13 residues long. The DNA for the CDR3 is TGCGCCAGTGGACAGTGGGGAACAGATACGCAGTATTTT. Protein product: CASGQWGTDTQYF.

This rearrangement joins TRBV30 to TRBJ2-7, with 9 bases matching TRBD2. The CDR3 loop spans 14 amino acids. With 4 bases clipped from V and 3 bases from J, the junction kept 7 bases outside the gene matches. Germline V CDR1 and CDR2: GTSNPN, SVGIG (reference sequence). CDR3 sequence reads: CAWKSLAGLYEQYF. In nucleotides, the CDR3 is TGTGCCTGGAAATCTCTAGCGGGGCTCTACGAGCAGTACTTC. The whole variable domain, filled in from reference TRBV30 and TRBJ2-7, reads SQTIHQWPATLVQPVGSPLSLECTVEGTSNPNLYWYRQAAGRGLQLLFYSVGIGQISSEVPQNLSASRPQDRQFILSSKKLLLSDSGFYLCAWKSLAGLYEQYFGPGTRLTVT.

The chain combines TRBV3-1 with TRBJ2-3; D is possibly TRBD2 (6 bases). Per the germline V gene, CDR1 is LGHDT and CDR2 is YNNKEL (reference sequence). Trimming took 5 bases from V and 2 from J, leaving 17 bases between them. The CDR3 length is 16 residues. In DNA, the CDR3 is TGTGCCAGCAGCACACGGGACTTTTATTTCACAGATACGCAGTATTTT. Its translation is CASSTRDFYFTDTQYF.

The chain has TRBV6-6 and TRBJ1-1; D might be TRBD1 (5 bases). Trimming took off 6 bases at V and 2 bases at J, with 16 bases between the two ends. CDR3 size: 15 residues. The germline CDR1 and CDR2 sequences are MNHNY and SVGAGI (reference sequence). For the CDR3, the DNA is TGTGCCAGCAGCCCCTCCAGACAGTTTAACACTGAAGCTTTCTTT. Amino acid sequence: CASSPSRQFNTEAFF.

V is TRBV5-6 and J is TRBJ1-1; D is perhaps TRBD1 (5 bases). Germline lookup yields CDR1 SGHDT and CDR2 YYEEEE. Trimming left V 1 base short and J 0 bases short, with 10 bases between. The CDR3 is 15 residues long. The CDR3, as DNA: TGTGCCAGCAGCTTGCCCCCAGGGATGAACACTGAAGCTTTCTTT. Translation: CASSLPPGMNTEAFF.